Sequencing of this T cell receptor (beta chain) was carried out in a study of a mutant IDH1 vaccine in newly diagnosed glioma. The data were produced by immunoSEQ multiplex PCR, yet TCRdb's version contains in-frame clones alone and is incomplete. The sample contains around 34,000 clones, around 81% of which appear only once. A word on this clone: Its specificity is unknown.

In germline, CDR1 is LNHDA, CDR2 SQIVND (reference sequence). The CDR3 extends over 15 amino acids. V was cut by 4 bases and J by 3 bases, with 14 bases left in between. Time point denoted: week 23, last vaccination. Every single dose of the vaccine, 300 ug of mutant IDH1 20-mer peptide, came with topical imiquimod. Donor diagnoses consisted of new WHO grade 3 or 4 IDH1-mutant, ATRX-lost astrocytomas. Material: PBMCs, obtained from a glioma patient whose treatment included an IDH1 peptide vaccine. V gene TRBV19 combines with J gene TRBJ2-3, with D possibly called TRBD1 or TRBD2 (5 bases each). This receptor was obtained from a man aged 40-55 years with glioma. The CDR3 DNA sequence: TGTGCCAGTAGTAGTCGAGGGGAGATAACAGATACGCAGTATTTT. It specifies CASSSRGEITDTQYF.